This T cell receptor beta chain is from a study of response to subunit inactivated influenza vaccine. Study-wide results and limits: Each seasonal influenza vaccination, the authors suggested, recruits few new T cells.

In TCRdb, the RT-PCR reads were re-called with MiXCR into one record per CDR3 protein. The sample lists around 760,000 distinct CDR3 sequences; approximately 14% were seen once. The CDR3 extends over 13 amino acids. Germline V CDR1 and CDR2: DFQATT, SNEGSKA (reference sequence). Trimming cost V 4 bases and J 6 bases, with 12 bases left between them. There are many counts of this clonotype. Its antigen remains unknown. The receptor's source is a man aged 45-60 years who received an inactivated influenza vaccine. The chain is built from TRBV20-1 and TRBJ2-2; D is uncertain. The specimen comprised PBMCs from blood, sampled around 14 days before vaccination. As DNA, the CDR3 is TGCAGTGCTAACCAAGTAAACGCCGGGGAGCTGTTTTTT. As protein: CSANQVNAGELFF.